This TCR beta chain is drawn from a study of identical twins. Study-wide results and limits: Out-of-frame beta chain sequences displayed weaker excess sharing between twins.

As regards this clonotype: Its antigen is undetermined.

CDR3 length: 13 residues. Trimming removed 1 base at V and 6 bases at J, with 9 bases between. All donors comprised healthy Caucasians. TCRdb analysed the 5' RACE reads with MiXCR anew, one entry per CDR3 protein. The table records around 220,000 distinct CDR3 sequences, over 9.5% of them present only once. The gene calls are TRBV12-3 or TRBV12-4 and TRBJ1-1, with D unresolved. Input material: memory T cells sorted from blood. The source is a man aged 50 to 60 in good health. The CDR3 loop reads CASSLVHGAEAFF. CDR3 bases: TGTGCCAGCAGTTTAGTGCACGGCGCTGAAGCTTTCTTT.